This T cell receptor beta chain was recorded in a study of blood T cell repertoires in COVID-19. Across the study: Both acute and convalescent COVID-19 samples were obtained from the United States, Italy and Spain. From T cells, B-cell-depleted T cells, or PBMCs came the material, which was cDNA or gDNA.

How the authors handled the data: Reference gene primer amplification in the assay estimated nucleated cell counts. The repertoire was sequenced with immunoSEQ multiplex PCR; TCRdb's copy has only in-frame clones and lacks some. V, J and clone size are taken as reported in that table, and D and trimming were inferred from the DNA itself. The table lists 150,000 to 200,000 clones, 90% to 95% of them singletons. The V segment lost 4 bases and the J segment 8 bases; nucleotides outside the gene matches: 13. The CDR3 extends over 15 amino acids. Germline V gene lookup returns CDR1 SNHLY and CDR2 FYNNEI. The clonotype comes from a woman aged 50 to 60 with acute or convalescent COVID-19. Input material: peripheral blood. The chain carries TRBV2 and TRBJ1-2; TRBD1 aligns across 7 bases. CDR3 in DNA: TGTGCCAGCAGTGTTGCAGGGGGAGCCGTTGACGGCTACACCTTC. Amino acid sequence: CASSVAGGAVDGYTF.